The 28 T cell receptor beta chains below come from one sample, sequenced in a study of blood T cell repertoires in COVID-19. This table comes from immunoSEQ multiplex PCR, and its TCRdb copy is limited to in-frame clones, with some not included. Here the sample spans tens of thousands of clones, approximately 90% being singletons. The material sequenced was peripheral blood. These receptor sequences come from a man between 70 and 80 years old with active or convalescent COVID-19.

The DNA for the CDR3 is TGCAGCGTTATCACAGGGTTAGGGAACTATGGCTACACCTTC. Translated, it gives CSVITGLGNYGYTF. This chain uses TRBV29-1 with TRBJ1-2; tentatively, D is TRBD1 (6 bases). With 5 bases removed from V and 2 bases from J, the gap between germline ends came to 15 bases. CDR1 and CDR2 from the germline V gene are SQVTM and ANQGSEA. CDR3 length equals 14 residues.

This clone turned up a few times. This chain connects TRBV5-6 to TRBJ2-7, with TRBD1 matching 8 bases. CDR1 is SGHDT, CDR2 YYEEEE, per germline. This CDR3 contains 13 residues. V lost 4 bases and J lost 4; bases outside the gene matches: 4. In DNA form, the CDR3 reads TGTGCCAGCAGCCCCAGGGACAGGTACGAGCAGTACTTC. Encoded protein: CASSPRDRYEQYF. The full variable domain, rest sourced from reference TRBV5-6 and TRBJ2-7, is DAGVTQSPTHLIKTRGQQVTLRCSPKSGHDTVSWYQQALGQGPQFIFQYYEEEERQRGNFPDRFSGHQFPNYSSELNVNALLLGDSALYLCASSPRDRYEQYFGPGTRLTVT.

The chain combines TRBV19 with TRBJ2-7; the D gene is possibly TRBD1 (6 bases). The CDR3 covers 14 residues. CDR1 is LNHDA, CDR2 SQIVND, per germline (reference sequence). V shed 5 bases and J shed 2 bases, with 13 bases lying between them. The CDR3 is CASSPEGVPYEQYF. In DNA form, the CDR3 reads TGTGCCAGTAGTCCCGAGGGGGTACCCTACGAGCAGTACTTC.

The V call is TRBV15, the J call TRBJ1-1; 9 nucleotides align to TRBD1. The germline V gene encodes CDR1 LNHNV and CDR2 YYDKDF (reference sequence). V dropped 5 bases and J dropped 4; count of bases not matched to a gene: 5. The CDR3 consists of 14 residues. The CDR3, as DNA: TGTGCCACCAGCCTAGGGACAGGGCGCACTGAAGCTTTCTTT. Protein: CATSLGTGRTEAFF.

The chain joins TRBV11-3 to TRBJ2-3; possibly TRBD2 for D (6 bases). Deletions cut 5 bases from V and 5 bases from J, with 8 bases between. Germline-derived CDR1 and CDR2 are SGHNT and YENEEA. The CDR3 runs 12 residues. CDR3 amino acids: CASSRGGDTQYF. The CDR3 DNA reads as TGTGCCAGCAGCCGGGGAGGAGATACGCAGTATTTT.

The chain employs TRBV3-1 (or the pseudogene TRBV3-2) and TRBJ2-1; 7 bases fit TRBD2. Trimming took 4 bases from V and 5 from J; bases not matched to a gene: 5. This CDR3 spans 14 amino acids. Germline CDR1 reads LGHDT; CDR2 reads YNNKEL (reference sequence). DNA for the CDR3: TGTGCCAGCAGCCTCCGGCGGGGGAACAATGAGCAGTTCTTC. This codes for CASSLRRGNNEQFF.

In this sample, this clone turned up once. V is TRBV2 and J is TRBJ2-1, with 12 bases fitting TRBD2. CDR1 SNHLY and CDR2 FYNNEI come from the germline V gene. J lost 3 bases, V lost 8 bases, and 5 bases had no gene match. The CDR3 is made up of 15 amino acids. Written as DNA, the CDR3 is TGTGCCAGCCGAAGACTAGCGGGGGACTACAATGAGCAGTTCTTC. The encoded protein is CASRRLAGDYNEQFF.

V and J are TRBV27 and TRBJ1-1; 9 bases are shared with TRBD1. CDR1 is MNHEY, CDR2 SMNVEV, per germline (reference sequence). With V trimmed by 1 base and J by 0 bases, 3 bases remained unmatched. The CDR3 length is 16 residues. Here the CDR3 DNA reads TGTGCCAGCAGTTTATACGGGACAGGGATGAACACTGAAGCTTTCTTT. It codes for CASSLYGTGMNTEAFF.

The V call is TRBV28, the J call TRBJ2-1; 8 bases map to TRBD2. This CDR3 contains 15 residues. V shed 5 bases and J 2 bases; nucleotides not matched to a gene: 5. Germline-derived CDR1 and CDR2 are MDHEN and SYDVKM. CDR3 residues: CASSEPGLAYNEQFF. DNA for the CDR3: TGTGCCAGCAGTGAGCCGGGACTAGCCTACAATGAGCAGTTCTTC.

This rearrangement joins TRBV5-7 to TRBJ2-5; 9 bases match TRBD1. TRBV5-7 is recorded as an ORF, its role being uncertain. V was clipped by 4 bases and J by 2 bases; unmatched bases: 6. The CDR3 sequence is 15 residues long. The CDR3 sequence: CASSRTGVRQETQYF. DNA for the CDR3: TGTGCCAGCAGCAGGACAGGGGTCCGACAAGAGACCCAGTACTTC.

This clone was picked up one time. The chain has TRBV9 and TRBJ2-5; 7 bases line up with TRBD1. Germline assignment: CDR1 SGDLS and CDR2 YYNGEE. After removal of 0 bases from V and 2 bases from J, the junction contained 4 bases not matched to a gene. This CDR3 comprises 15 residues. This CDR3 is CASSVATGQQETQYF. As DNA, the CDR3 is TGTGCCAGCAGCGTAGCTACGGGACAGCAAGAGACCCAGTACTTC.

This clone was observed a few times. The chain uses TRBV4-2 and TRBJ2-1; perhaps TRBD2 as D (6 bases). Trimming removed 3 bases at V and 2 bases at J, with 17 bases between. This CDR3 is 17 amino acids long. The germline gives CDR1 LGHNA, CDR2 YNFKEQ. CDR3: CASSQGYGGEPYNEQFF. As DNA, the CDR3 is TGTGCCAGCAGCCAGGGCTACGGGGGAGAACCCTACAATGAGCAGTTCTTC.

This clone showed up just a few times. The chain couples TRBV5-1 to TRBJ1-2; D not certain. The CDR3 runs to 13 residues. The germline CDR1 and CDR2 sequences are SGHRS and YFSETQ. Trimming removed 4 bases at V and 6 bases at J, with 13 bases between. The CDR3 DNA follows: TGCGCCAGCAGCGCGGGATTCACAAATGGCTACACCTTC. Protein: CASSAGFTNGYTF. The full variable domain, completed using reference TRBV5-1 and TRBJ1-2, is KAGVTQTPRYLIKTRGQQVTLSCSPISGHRSVSWYQQTPGQGLQFLFEYFSETQRNKGNFPGRFSGRQFSNSRSEMNVSTLELGDSALYLCASSAGFTNGYTFGSGTRLTVV.

This clone was counted at least ten times. The chain links TRBV18 to TRBJ1-4, with D tentatively TRBD1 (6 bases). Germline V gene sequence: CDR1 KGHSH, CDR2 LQKENI. The CDR3 is 17 amino acids. Trimming left V 3 bases short and J 2 bases short, with 16 bases between. CDR3: CASSPSGGLTTNEKLFF. In DNA, the CDR3 is TGTGCCAGCTCACCCTCCGGGGGGCTTACGACTAATGAAAAACTGTTTTTT.

The J gene is TRBJ1-2, the V gene TRBV20-1; D is uncertain. The length of the CDR3 is 11 residues. V gave up 5 bases and J gave up 3 bases, with 7 bases separating them. CDR1 DFQATT and CDR2 SNEGSKA come from the germline V gene (reference sequence). CDR3 in DNA: TGCAGTGCTCTGTCCTACTATGGCTACACCTTC. This translates into CSALSYYGYTF.

V usage is TRBV5-4 and J usage is TRBJ1-2; 8 nucleotides align to TRBD1. The V and J ends lost 0 bases and 5 bases, in that order; junction bases with no gene match: 6. CDR1 and CDR2 from the germline V gene are SGHNT and YYREEE (reference sequence). This CDR3 region has 15 residues. The CDR3 region is CASSLDQGARYGYTF. The DNA for the CDR3 is TGTGCCAGCAGCTTGGATCAGGGGGCGCGGTATGGCTACACCTTC.

This rearrangement joins TRBV5-6 to TRBJ1-1, with D perhaps matching TRBD1 (5 bases). This CDR3 is built from 16 residues. Germline V gene data show CDR1 as SGHDT and CDR2 as YYEEEE. The ends were cut back, 1 base at V and 0 bases at J, with 13 bases in the middle. In DNA form, the CDR3 reads TGTGCCAGCAGCTTGTTTGGGGCGACCCTGAACACTGAAGCTTTCTTT. This gives the protein CASSLFGATLNTEAFF. Full variable domain (missing parts from reference TRBV5-6 and TRBJ1-1): DAGVTQSPTHLIKTRGQQVTLRCSPKSGHDTVSWYQQALGQGPQFIFQYYEEEERQRGNFPDRFSGHQFPNYSSELNVNALLLGDSALYLCASSLFGATLNTEAFFGQGTRLTVV.

This clone was seen a few times. This rearrangement joins TRBV4-1 to TRBJ1-2, with a tentative D call TRBD1 (5 bases). Germline CDR1 MGHRA, CDR2 YSYEKL. The V gene lost 0 bases and the J gene lost 11 bases, with 10 bases spanning the gap. The CDR3 covers 12 residues. This CDR3 is CASSQDSGWYTF. CDR3 DNA: TGCGCCAGCAGCCAAGATTCAGGGTGGTACACCTTC.

The rearrangement links TRBV11-1 to TRBJ2-3, with TRBD1 identical over 9 bases. CDR3 length: 16 residues. CDR1 and CDR2 from the germline V gene are SGHAT and FQDESV (reference sequence). J lost 6 bases, V lost 5 bases, and 12 bases had no gene match. The CDR3 is CASSPTGTGSWDTQYF. The CDR3 coding sequence is TGTGCCAGCAGCCCCACCGGGACAGGGTCGTGGGATACGCAGTATTTT.

The chain combines TRBV11-2 with TRBJ1-3; TRBD1 matches 7 bases. The ends lost 3 bases at V and 3 bases at J; junction bases unmatched: 2. Germline assignment: CDR1 SGHAT and CDR2 FQNNGV. CDR3 length: 14 amino acids. The CDR3 DNA follows: TGTGCCAGCAGCTTGTCAGGGGGTGGAAACACCATATATTTT. Its translation is CASSLSGGGNTIYF.

The chain carries TRBV7-8 and TRBJ2-1; perhaps TRBD2 as D (6 bases). The CDR3 contains 13 residues. V was pared by 5 bases and J by 3 bases, with 8 bases between. Germline CDR1 is SGHVS and CDR2 is FQNEAQ. In DNA, the CDR3 is TGTGCCAGCAGCACGGGACTCTACAATGAGCAGTTCTTC. As protein: CASSTGLYNEQFF.

The rearrangement joins TRBV30 to TRBJ1-1; tentatively, D is TRBD1 (5 bases). V was shortened by 5 bases and J by 5 bases, with 15 bases between the two germline ends. The CDR3 consists of 13 residues. Germline V gene sequence: CDR1 GTSNPN, CDR2 SVGIG (reference sequence). CDR3 nucleotide sequence: TGTGCCTGGGGGGGACTTACGGGGACTGAAGCTTTCTTT. It codes for CAWGGLTGTEAFF.

CDR3 bases: TGTGCCAGCAGTGAACTCAATTCACCCCTCCACTTT. Its translation: CASSELNSPLHF. The V and J genes are TRBV6-1 and TRBJ1-6; D is uncertain. The CDR3 spans 12 residues. Trimming took 2 bases from V and 7 from J, leaving 3 bases between them. Germline assignment: CDR1 MNHNS and CDR2 SASEGT.

This sequence joins TRBV28 and TRBJ1-5; D uncertain. The germline CDR1 and CDR2 sequences are MDHEN and SYDVKM. This CDR3 has 13 amino acids. Trimming cost V 5 bases and J 4 bases, with 9 bases left between them. The CDR3 loop is CASSKRSNQPQHF. As DNA, the CDR3 is TGTGCCAGCAGTAAGCGAAGTAATCAGCCCCAGCATTTT.

The chain has TRBV3-1 (or the pseudogene TRBV3-2) and TRBJ2-3; TRBD2 aligns across 10 bases. The CDR3 has 18 amino acids. The V and J ends lost 0 bases and 6 bases, in that order; junction bases with no gene match: 12. CDR1 LGHDT and CDR2 YNNKEL come from the germline V gene (reference sequence). In nucleotides, the CDR3 is TGTGCCAGCAGCCAAGATCGGGGTGCTAGCGGGAGTTTGGATACGCAGTATTTT. Encoded protein: CASSQDRGASGSLDTQYF.

In its sample, this clone was seen once. V is TRBV14 and J is TRBJ1-1; D gene uncertain. CDR1 and CDR2 from the germline V gene are SGHDN and FVKESK. Trimming stripped 2 bases from V and 3 bases from J, with 7 bases between. The CDR3 runs 13 residues. The CDR3 spells CASSQTRYTEAFF. In DNA, the CDR3 is TGTGCCAGCAGCCAAACGCGGTACACTGAAGCTTTCTTT.

This chain connects TRBV29-1 to TRBJ1-5; TRBD1 agrees at 10 bases. This CDR3 contains 12 residues. Germline trimming cut 6 bases from V and 7 bases from J; bases unmatched to any gene: 3. Per the germline V gene, CDR1 is SQVTM and CDR2 is ANQGSEA. CDR3 coding DNA: TGCAGCGTGGGGGACAGGGGACAGCCCCAGCATTTT. Protein: CSVGDRGQPQHF.

This clone occurred once. The rearrangement links TRBV28 to TRBJ1-5; D is undetermined. This CDR3 comprises 16 residues. Trimming took 1 base from V and 1 from J, leaving 11 bases between them. The germline gives CDR1 MDHEN, CDR2 SYDVKM. CDR3 bases: TGTGCCAGCAGTTTATCGAGGGCCGCGAGCAATCAGCCCCAGCATTTT. It encodes CASSLSRAASNQPQHF.